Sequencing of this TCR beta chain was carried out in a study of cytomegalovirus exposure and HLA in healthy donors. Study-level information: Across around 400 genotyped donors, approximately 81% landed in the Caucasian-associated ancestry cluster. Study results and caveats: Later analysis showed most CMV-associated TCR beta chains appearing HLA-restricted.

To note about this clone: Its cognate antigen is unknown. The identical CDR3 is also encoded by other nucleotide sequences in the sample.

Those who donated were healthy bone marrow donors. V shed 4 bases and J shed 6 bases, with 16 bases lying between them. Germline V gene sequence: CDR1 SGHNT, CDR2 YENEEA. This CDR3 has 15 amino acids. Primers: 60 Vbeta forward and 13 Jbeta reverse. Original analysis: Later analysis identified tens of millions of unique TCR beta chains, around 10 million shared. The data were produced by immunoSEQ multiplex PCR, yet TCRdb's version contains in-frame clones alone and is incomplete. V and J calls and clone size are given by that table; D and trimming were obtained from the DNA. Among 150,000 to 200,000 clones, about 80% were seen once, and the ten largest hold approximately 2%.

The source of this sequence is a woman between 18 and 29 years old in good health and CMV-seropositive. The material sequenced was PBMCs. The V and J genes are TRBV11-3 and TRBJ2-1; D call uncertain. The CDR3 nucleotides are TGTGCCAGCAGCTCCTCGGTTAGTCGTGCCAATGAGCAGTTCTTC. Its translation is CASSSSVSRANEQFF.